What follows are 20 T cell receptor beta chains derived from one specimen sequenced in a study of beta chain features in type 1 diabetes (dated by TCRdb to the late 2010s). The library was produced with the immunoSEQ multiplex PCR assay. The entire isolated RNA was reverse transcribed using the High Capacity cDNA Reverse Transcription Kit, and thus expressed TCRB transcripts were sequenced. TCRdb holds this immuneACCESS table with in-frame rearrangements only. Some clones are missing; in checked studies, unresolved V genes explain under half, and the rest has no known cause. This sample lists roughly 400,000 clones; approximately 14% were detected once. Clones ranked in the top ten supply roughly 0.035% of the sample. Sequenced: naive CD4+ T cells from blood. The cell subset or site tag for this specimen amounts to: true naive CD4+ T cells. The receptors derive from a man aged 30 to 45 in good health.

The rearrangement joins TRBV4-3 to TRBJ2-1, with D hard to call. Germline values: CDR1 LGHNA, CDR2 YSLEER. The CDR3 totals 15 residues. V lost 4 bases and J lost 0, with 10 bases in between. The CDR3 is CASSPDPTSYNEQFF. As DNA, the CDR3 is TGCGCCAGCAGCCCCGACCCAACCTCCTACAATGAGCAGTTCTTC.

This clone was observed a handful of times. J is TRBJ2-7 and V is TRBV4-1, with D possibly being TRBD1 (6 bases). The CDR3 length is 11 residues. Germline values: CDR1 MGHRA, CDR2 YSYEKL. V lost 5 bases, J lost 4 bases, and 6 bases lay in between. CDR3 sequence (DNA): TGCGCCAGCAGCGACAGGTACGAGCAGTACTTC. This encodes CASSDRYEQYF.

This clone was counted at least ten times. This chain connects TRBV29-1 to TRBJ2-5, with TRBD2 as a possible D gene (5 bases). Per germline, CDR1 SQVTM and CDR2 ANQGSEA. V lost 4 bases, J lost 4 bases, and 13 bases lay in between. The CDR3 has 13 amino acids. The CDR3 protein is CSVAEGSRETQYF. CDR3 coding DNA: TGCAGCGTTGCTGAGGGTAGTCGAGAGACCCAGTACTTC.

There are a few counts of this clone. The chain recombines TRBV6-4 with TRBJ2-1; 10 nucleotides match TRBD1. Trimming cost V 4 bases and J 4 bases; bases outside gene matches: 4. This CDR3 has 15 amino acids. CDR1 and CDR2 from the germline V gene are MRHNA and SNTAGT. The CDR3 is CASSVGQGGYNEQFF. The CDR3 DNA reads as TGTGCCAGCAGTGTTGGACAGGGGGGATACAATGAGCAGTTCTTC.

CDR3 residues: CASTPCYAYEQYV. CDR3 DNA: TGTGCCAGTACTCCGTGTTACGCGTACGAGCAGTACGTC. The chain combines TRBV27 with TRBJ2-7; no clear D. The V end lost 9 bases, the J end lost 4 bases, and 16 bases lay between the germline ends. Germline V CDR1 and CDR2: MNHEY, SMNVEV (reference sequence). The CDR3 covers 13 residues.

The table lists this clone with a few counts. The chain couples TRBV29-1 to TRBJ2-3; 10 positions agree with TRBD2. Germline-derived CDR1 and CDR2 are SQVTM and ANQGSEA. With 4 bases clipped from V and 7 bases from J, the junction kept 5 bases outside the gene matches. The CDR3 consists of 13 residues. This chain's CDR3 is CSVASGSLHTQYF. In DNA form, the CDR3 reads TGCAGCGTTGCTAGCGGGAGTCTTCATACGCAGTATTTT.

This clone was counted a few times. This chain links TRBV30 with TRBJ1-1; D call uncertain. The V gene lost 5 bases and the J gene lost 7 bases, with 8 bases spanning the gap. The CDR3 sequence is 10 residues long. Per the germline V gene, CDR1 is GTSNPN and CDR2 is SVGIG (reference sequence). CDR3 nucleotide sequence: TGTGCCTGGTTAAGGAATGAAGCTTTCTTT. Its translation is CAWLRNEAFF.

The V and J genes are TRBV30 and TRBJ2-1, with D tentatively TRBD2 (5 bases). The V end lost 2 bases, the J end lost 9 bases, and 23 bases lay between the germline ends. The length of the CDR3 is 16 residues. Germline V gene data show CDR1 as GTSNPN and CDR2 as SVGIG (reference sequence). The chain's CDR3 is CAWSKRGGRSLVEQFF. The CDR3 coding sequence is TGTGCCTGGAGTAAGCGAGGAGGTAGGAGCTTGGTTGAGCAGTTCTTC.

This clone was seen only a few times. The V and J genes are TRBV27 and TRBJ2-3; D is possibly TRBD1 or TRBD2 (5 bases each). The CDR3 spans 14 residues. V lost 7 bases and J lost 5, with 16 bases in between. CDR1 is MNHEY and CDR2 is SMNVEV in the germline V gene (reference sequence). The CDR3 nucleotides read TGTGCCAGCAAGGTTGCTCGGGACGGAGATACGCAGTATTTT. Protein sequence: CASKVARDGDTQYF.

The gene calls are TRBV30 and TRBJ1-4; D is uncertain. This CDR3 region has 11 residues. Trimming removed 2 bases at V and 10 bases at J, with 8 bases between. Germline V gene sequence: CDR1 GTSNPN, CDR2 SVGIG (reference sequence). As DNA, the CDR3 is TGTGCCTGGAGTCGGGAATTAAAACTGTTTTTT. Translated, it gives CAWSRELKLFF.

The rearrangement joins TRBV9 to TRBJ2-3; TRBD2 aligns across 12 bases. The ends lost 4 bases at V and 0 bases at J; junction bases unmatched: 6. This CDR3 is built from 17 residues. Per germline, CDR1 SGDLS and CDR2 YYNGEE. The CDR3 DNA is TGTGCCAGCAGCCCGAGGACTAGCGGGGCTAGCACAGATACGCAGTATTTT. Translation: CASSPRTSGASTDTQYF.

This clone was seen a few times. The rearrangement uses TRBV7-6 and TRBJ2-1, with 7 bases that match TRBD2. CDR3 length: 17 amino acids. V lost 1 base and J lost 0; bases outside the gene matches: 6. Germline CDR1 reads SGHVS; CDR2 reads FNYEAQ. This CDR3 is CASSLDVGGSSYNEQFF. The CDR3 region has the DNA TGTGCCAGCAGCTTAGACGTTGGCGGGAGCTCCTACAATGAGCAGTTCTTC.

The V gene is TRBV7-2, the J gene TRBJ1-6; D remains unclear. The germline V gene encodes CDR1 SGHTA and CDR2 FQGNSA. Trimming removed 5 bases at V and 1 base at J, with 12 bases between. The length of the CDR3 is 16 residues. For the CDR3, the DNA is TGTGCCAGCAGCCCTGAGACTGGGTCCTATAATTCACCCCTCCACTTT. Translation gives CASSPETGSYNSPLHF.

V gene TRBV7-8 combines with J gene TRBJ2-3, with no clear D. Trimming left V 2 bases short and J 6 bases short, with 18 bases between. The CDR3 extends over 16 amino acids. Germline V CDR1 and CDR2: SGHVS, FQNEAQ. In DNA form, the CDR3 reads TGTGCCAGCAGCTTAACGACCCATCTCCCCAAGGATACGCAGTATTTT. Protein product: CASSLTTHLPKDTQYF.

This clone occurred once. CDR3 region: CASSVERDRSYNEQFF. The CDR3 DNA is TGTGCCAGCAGCGTAGAGAGGGACAGGTCCTACAATGAGCAGTTCTTC. The J gene is TRBJ2-1, the V gene TRBV9, with 8 bases that match TRBD1. Germline CDR1 and CDR2: SGDLS and YYNGEE. Unmatched junction bases numbered 3, after V lost 0 bases and J lost 1 base. The CDR3 is made up of 16 amino acids.

This clone occurred a few times. The CDR3 DNA reads TGTGCCAGCAGCTTAAGGTATAATCAGCCCCAGCATTTT. Its translation: CASSLRYNQPQHF. J is TRBJ1-5 and V is TRBV7-3; D remains unclear. The CDR3 loop spans 13 amino acids. Trimming stripped 1 base from V and 4 bases from J, with 5 bases between. CDR1 is SGHTA, CDR2 FQGTGA, per germline.

This clone was picked up a small number of times. This sequence joins TRBV9 and TRBJ2-3; D remains unclear. Germline V CDR1 and CDR2: SGDLS, YYNGEE. The V gene lost 0 bases and the J gene lost 9 bases, with 14 bases spanning the gap. This CDR3 contains 14 residues. The CDR3 coding sequence is TGTGCCAGCAGCGTAGAGCAAAGATCGATGACGCAGTATTTT. It specifies CASSVEQRSMTQYF.

This clone came up a few times. The genes are TRBV7-9 and TRBJ2-2; D uncertain. Germline assignment: CDR1 SEHNR and CDR2 FQNEAQ (reference sequence). V was pared by 5 bases and J by 5 bases, with 6 bases between. This CDR3 comprises 12 residues. This CDR3 reads CASSTPTGELFF. DNA for the CDR3: TGTGCCAGCAGCACCCCGACCGGGGAGCTGTTTTTT.

This clone was counted between two and nine times. The chain couples TRBV5-4 to TRBJ1-1; TRBD1 matches at 7 bases. This CDR3 region has 14 residues. The V and J ends lost 1 base and 5 bases, in that order; junction bases with no gene match: 5. Germline CDR1 reads SGHNT; CDR2 reads YYREEE (reference sequence). The CDR3 sequence is CASSLNRGRTEAFF. The CDR3 nucleotides read TGTGCCAGCAGCTTGAACAGGGGTCGAACTGAAGCTTTCTTT. The variable domain in full, completed from reference TRBV5-4 and TRBJ1-1, reads ETGVTQSPTHLIKTRGQQVTLRCSSQSGHNTVSWYQQALGQGPQFIFQYYREEENGRGNFPPRFSGLQFPNYSSELNVNALELDDSALYLCASSLNRGRTEAFFGQGTRLTVV.

This clone was counted only a few times. V and J are TRBV29-1 and TRBJ2-3, with 9 bases aligning to TRBD1. This CDR3 has 15 amino acids. Germline CDR1 and CDR2: SQVTM and ANQGSEA. After removal of 6 bases from V and 0 bases from J, the junction contained 7 bases not matched to a gene. CDR3 loop: CSVETGGLSTDTQYF. The CDR3 nucleotides are TGCAGCGTAGAAACAGGGGGCCTCAGCACAGATACGCAGTATTTT.